Listed below are T cell receptor beta chains from one sample, sequenced in a study of cytomegalovirus exposure and HLA in healthy donors. Clones were sequenced by immunoSEQ multiplex PCR, and TCRdb holds only the in-frame ones, with some missing. The sample consists of around 55,000 clones, approximately 71% of them appearing once. The sample was PBMCs. The receptors originated from a man aged 35 to 55 in good health and CMV-seropositive. CDR3s include the opening cysteine and the closing phenylalanine or tryptophan. A D gene is named only where the DNA matches it firmly. Clone size is not always given. Where it is, it says once, few, many or a class for expanded clones.

clone size	V gene	J gene	D gene	CDR3 protein	CDR3 DNA
.	TRBV7-6	TRBJ2-5	.	CASSLAFSQETQYF	TGTGCCAGCAGCTTAGCGTTCAGTCAAGAGACCCAGTACTTC
.	TRBV6-1	TRBJ2-7	.	CASSEVASYEQYF	TGTGCCAGCAGTGAAGTAGCTAGTTACGAGCAGTACTTC
.	TRBV11-2	TRBJ2-3	.	CASSSLLSDTQYF	TGTGCCAGCAGTTCCTTACTATCAGATACGCAGTATTTT
.	TRBV6-5	TRBJ1-4	.	CASRSGRRNEKLFF	TGTGCCAGCCGGTCGGGAAGGAGGAATGAAAAACTGTTTTTT
.	TRBV6-6	TRBJ1-2	.	CASSYDKGDGYTF	TGTGCCAGCAGCTACGACAAGGGAGATGGCTACACCTTC
.	TRBV29-1	TRBJ2-7	.	CSVEVPGRGYEQYF	TGCAGCGTTGAAGTCCCAGGAAGGGGCTACGAGCAGTACTTC
.	TRBV27	TRBJ1-6	TRBD1	CASSRPGQGTPLHF	TGTGCCAGCAGCCGACCGGGACAGGGGACACCCCTCCACTTT
.	TRBV11-2	TRBJ2-1	.	CASTLRGFAYNEQFF	TGTGCCAGCACCTTGAGGGGGTTTGCCTACAATGAGCAGTTCTTC
few	TRBV11-2	TRBJ1-2	.	CASSPNRASGYTF	TGTGCCAGCAGCCCAAACAGGGCGTCCGGCTACACCTTC
.	TRBV5-4	TRBJ2-5	.	CASSLAAGQETQYF	TGTGCCAGCAGCTTGGCCGCAGGCCAAGAGACCCAGTACTTC
once	TRBV5-4	TRBJ1-5	TRBD1	CASSTGQGGQPQHF	TGTGCCAGCAGCACCGGACAGGGTGGGCAGCCCCAGCATTTT